A selection of T cell receptor beta chains follows, all from one sample in a study of blood T cell repertoires in COVID-19. The data were produced by immunoSEQ multiplex PCR, yet TCRdb's version contains in-frame clones alone and is incomplete. The table includes roughly 300,000 clones, around 86% detected once. The sequencing input was peripheral blood. The receptors here all came from a woman between 35 and 50 years old who had recovered from COVID-19. Both conserved end residues are part of each CDR3. The order of the fields is J gene, V gene, D gene, clone size, CDR3 DNA, CDR3 protein. D genes are given only for firm matches. Only part of the rows carry a size: once, few, many, or a class if the clone is expanded.

j_gene: TRBJ2-2
v_gene: TRBV6-6
d_gene: TRBD1
abundance: NA
CDR3nt: TGTGCCAGCAGTGGGACAGGGCGGAACACCGGGGAGCTGTTTTTT
CDR3aa: CASSGTGRNTGELFF

j_gene: TRBJ2-1
v_gene: TRBV5-5
d_gene: TRBD1
abundance: few
CDR3nt: TGTGCCAGCAGCACAGGGGCTTTTTCCTACAATGAGCAGTTCTTC
CDR3aa: CASSTGAFSYNEQFF

j_gene: TRBJ2-1
v_gene: TRBV7-6
d_gene: TRBD2
abundance: NA
CDR3nt: TGTGCCAGCAGCTTTAGCGGGGGGGTTTACAATGAGCAGTTCTTC
CDR3aa: CASSFSGGVYNEQFF

j_gene: TRBJ1-1
v_gene: TRBV5-6
d_gene: TRBD1
abundance: NA
CDR3nt: TGTGCCAGCAGCCCGGGGACAGGGGAGCGGGAAGCTTTCTTT
CDR3aa: CASSPGTGEREAFF

j_gene: TRBJ1-4
v_gene: TRBV30
d_gene: NA
abundance: NA
CDR3nt: TGTGCCTGGAGTGAGGGCAGGGTAGCAGAAAAACTGTTTTTT
CDR3aa: CAWSEGRVAEKLFF

j_gene: TRBJ1-2
v_gene: TRBV29-1
d_gene: NA
abundance: NA
CDR3nt: TGCAGCGTTGGAGGGGCAGGGGTAGGCTACACCTTC
CDR3aa: CSVGGAGVGYTF

j_gene: TRBJ2-1
v_gene: TRBV5-1
d_gene: TRBD1
abundance: NA
CDR3nt: TGCGCCACAGTCCGGGACAGCAACTACAATGAGCAGTTCTTC
CDR3aa: CATVRDSNYNEQFF

j_gene: TRBJ2-2
v_gene: TRBV24-1
d_gene: NA
abundance: NA
CDR3nt: TGTGCCACCAGTGAAGCCCATAACACCGGGGAGCTGTTTTTT
CDR3aa: CATSEAHNTGELFF

j_gene: TRBJ2-3
v_gene: TRBV6-1
d_gene: NA
abundance: NA
CDR3nt: TGTGCCAGCAGTGAGCAGGGGCGCACAGATACGCAGTATTTT
CDR3aa: CASSEQGRTDTQYF

j_gene: TRBJ2-7
v_gene: TRBV30
d_gene: TRBD1
abundance: NA
CDR3nt: TGTGCCTGGACATTACTCCTACCGACAGGGACGAGCGAGCAGTACTTC
CDR3aa: CAWTLLLPTGTSEQYF

j_gene: TRBJ1-1
v_gene: TRBV6-6
d_gene: TRBD1
abundance: NA
CDR3nt: TGTGCCAGCAGCGATTGGGACAGGGGGCGACTTACGTCTTTCTTT
CDR3aa: CASSDWDRGRLTSFF

j_gene: TRBJ2-7
v_gene: TRBV6-5
d_gene: NA
abundance: NA
CDR3nt: TGTGCCAGCAGTTACTCTGAAGGGGCCCCGCAGTACTTC
CDR3aa: CASSYSEGAPQYF

j_gene: TRBJ1-1
v_gene: TRBV5-4
d_gene: TRBD1
abundance: few
CDR3nt: TGTGCCAGCAGCTTGGACTTCGGGACAGGGACTGAAGCTTTCTTT
CDR3aa: CASSLDFGTGTEAFF

j_gene: TRBJ1-2
v_gene: TRBV7-2
d_gene: NA
abundance: NA
CDR3nt: TGTGCCAGCAGCATGGCTCTTAACTATGGCTACACCTTC
CDR3aa: CASSMALNYGYTF

j_gene: TRBJ2-7
v_gene: TRBV6-1
d_gene: TRBD1
abundance: NA
CDR3nt: TGTGCCAGCAGTGAATTTGGGAAAGGACAGGCCCCCCCCTACGAGCAGTACTTC
CDR3aa: CASSEFGKGQAPPYEQYF

j_gene: TRBJ1-2
v_gene: TRBV5-1
d_gene: NA
abundance: NA
CDR3nt: TGCGCCAGCAGCTCCGGCGGGACCTTCTATGGCTACACCTTC
CDR3aa: CASSSGGTFYGYTF

j_gene: TRBJ1-1
v_gene: TRBV5-1
d_gene: NA
abundance: NA
CDR3nt: TGCGCCAGCCGTCCGTATAGGAACACTGAAGCTTTCTTT
CDR3aa: CASRPYRNTEAFF

j_gene: TRBJ2-7
v_gene: TRBV6-5
d_gene: TRBD1
abundance: NA
CDR3nt: TGTGCCAGCAAATCCCGGGACAGATACGAGCAGTACTTC
CDR3aa: CASKSRDRYEQYF

j_gene: TRBJ2-3
v_gene: TRBV5-1
d_gene: TRBD1
abundance: NA
CDR3nt: TGCGCCAGCAGCTTGGGGACAGGGGCAGATACGCAGTATTTT
CDR3aa: CASSLGTGADTQYF

j_gene: TRBJ1-6
v_gene: TRBV10-3
d_gene: TRBD1
abundance: NA
CDR3nt: TGTGCCATCAGTGCCTCGGGACAGGGACAATCACCCCTCCACTTT
CDR3aa: CAISASGQGQSPLHF

j_gene: TRBJ1-2
v_gene: TRBV29-1
d_gene: NA
abundance: NA
CDR3nt: TGCGTTTTGTGGGACACTTCTAACTATGGCTACACCTTC
CDR3aa: CVLWDTSNYGYTF

j_gene: TRBJ1-1
v_gene: TRBV11-2
d_gene: NA
abundance: NA
CDR3nt: TGTGCCAGCAGCTTAAAACCAGGCTACACTGAAGCTTTCTTT
CDR3aa: CASSLKPGYTEAFF

j_gene: TRBJ1-6
v_gene: TRBV4-3
d_gene: NA
abundance: NA
CDR3nt: TGCGCCAGCAGCCAAGGTCGAGGAGGGTCGTATAATTCACCCCTCCACTTT
CDR3aa: CASSQGRGGSYNSPLHF

j_gene: TRBJ2-3
v_gene: TRBV13
d_gene: NA
abundance: once
CDR3nt: TGTGCCAGCAGCTTACGAGAATCAGGGGGGTCCACAGATACGCAGTATTTT
CDR3aa: CASSLRESGGSTDTQYF

j_gene: TRBJ1-2
v_gene: TRBV9
d_gene: TRBD1
abundance: NA
CDR3nt: TGTGCCAGCAGCGTAGACGACAGGGGGCATGGCTACACCTTC
CDR3aa: CASSVDDRGHGYTF

j_gene: TRBJ1-2
v_gene: TRBV19
d_gene: NA
abundance: NA
CDR3nt: TGTGCTAGTATTCCCCGGGCGAGACTAGGGGATGGCTACACCTTC
CDR3aa: CASIPRARLGDGYTF

j_gene: TRBJ2-1
v_gene: TRBV7-2
d_gene: TRBD2
abundance: few
CDR3nt: TGTGCCAGCAGCTTAGAGGGTAGCGGGGGATACAATGAGCAGTTCTTC
CDR3aa: CASSLEGSGGYNEQFF

j_gene: TRBJ1-2
v_gene: TRBV5-4
d_gene: TRBD1
abundance: NA
CDR3nt: TGTGCCAGCATCCGGGACAGGGTAGGGGGCTACACCTTC
CDR3aa: CASIRDRVGGYTF

j_gene: TRBJ1-1
v_gene: TRBV4-3
d_gene: TRBD1
abundance: NA
CDR3nt: TGCGCCAGCAGCCGGATACAGGGGGCTCCGGCTGGAGCTTTCTTT
CDR3aa: CASSRIQGAPAGAFF

j_gene: TRBJ2-6
v_gene: TRBV5-4
d_gene: NA
abundance: NA
CDR3nt: TGTGCCAGCAGCTTGGCCCACAACTCTGGGGCCAACGTCCTGACTTTC
CDR3aa: CASSLAHNSGANVLTF

j_gene: TRBJ1-2
v_gene: TRBV7-9
d_gene: TRBD1
abundance: once
CDR3nt: TGTGCCAGCAGCTCAACGCCGGGGACAGGGGAAAACTATGGCTACACCTTC
CDR3aa: CASSSTPGTGENYGYTF

j_gene: TRBJ1-1
v_gene: TRBV10-3
d_gene: NA
abundance: NA
CDR3nt: TGTGCCATCAGGGCAGGCGAGAACACTGAAGCTTTCTTT
CDR3aa: CAIRAGENTEAFF

j_gene: TRBJ2-3
v_gene: TRBV10-1
d_gene: NA
abundance: NA
CDR3nt: TGCGCCAGCAGTGGGGGGGGCCCTGGTGAGGATACGCAGTATTTT
CDR3aa: CASSGGGPGEDTQYF

j_gene: TRBJ2-1
v_gene: TRBV5-1
d_gene: TRBD1
abundance: NA
CDR3nt: TGCGCCAGCAGCTCTACAGGGGGCGACTACAATGAGCAGTTCTTC
CDR3aa: CASSSTGGDYNEQFF